This is a list of T cell receptor beta chains from one sample in a study of blood T cell repertoires in COVID-19. Sequencing was performed with immunoSEQ multiplex PCR; in TCRdb, only in-frame clones are kept and a portion is missing. This table holds about 280,000 clones, 83% found once. Material: peripheral blood. These receptors were collected from a woman between 45 and 60 years old who had recovered from COVID-19. CDR3s include the opening cysteine and the closing phenylalanine or tryptophan. The order of the fields is D gene, V gene, J gene, clone size, CDR3 protein, CDR3 DNA. The D gene is left open where the match is weak. A row's size may be missing; if present it is once, few, many or a size class.

>.|TRBV27|TRBJ2-3|.
CASSFEQGTDTQYF
TGTGCCAGCAGTTTTGAACAGGGTACAGATACGCAGTATTTT
>TRBD1|TRBV19|TRBJ1-5|.
CASSIETGGSNQPQHF
TGTGCCAGTAGTATAGAGACAGGGGGTAGCAATCAGCCCCAGCATTTT
>TRBD2|TRBV9|TRBJ2-1|once
CASSVVLADPAKELFF
TGTGCCAGCAGCGTAGTGCTAGCGGACCCCGCCAAGGAGCTGTTCTTC
>TRBD2|TRBV28|TRBJ2-3|.
CASSSSSSGDTDTQYF
TGTGCCAGCAGTTCCTCATCTAGCGGAGACACAGATACGCAGTATTTT
>.|TRBV6-5|TRBJ1-4|.
CATSSGGIDEKLFF
TGTGCCACCAGTTCTGGGGGCATCGATGAAAAACTGTTTTTT
>.|TRBV5-4|TRBJ2-2|.
CASSYPRGAATGELFF
TGTGCCAGCAGCTACCCTCGGGGGGCGGCCACCGGGGAGCTGTTTTTT
>.|TRBV5-4|TRBJ1-1|.
CASSLVWESTEAFF
TGTGCCAGCAGCTTGGTCTGGGAGAGCACTGAAGCTTTCTTT
>TRBD2|TRBV7-2|TRBJ2-4|.
CASSSFSGARNIQYF
TGTGCCAGCAGCTCATTTAGCGGGGCGAGAAACATTCAGTACTTC
>TRBD2|TRBV11-2|TRBJ2-7|.
CASSPTGTSDDYEQYF
TGTGCCAGCAGCCCCACCGGGACTAGCGATGACTACGAGCAGTACTTC
>TRBD1|TRBV9|TRBJ2-5|.
CASSIGTAQETQYF
TGTGCCAGCAGCATTGGGACAGCACAAGAGACCCAGTACTTC
>.|TRBV6-5|TRBJ2-3|few
CASSYSRTSTDTQYF
TGTGCCAGCAGTTATAGCAGAACTAGCACAGATACGCAGTATTTT
>.|TRBV7-3|TRBJ1-3|once
CASSSSGAVGNTIYF
TGTGCCAGCAGCTCTTCAGGGGCTGTTGGAAACACCATATATTTT
>.|TRBV7-9|TRBJ1-6|few
CASSLIQGNSPLHF
TGTGCCAGCAGCTTAATCCAGGGCAATTCACCCCTCCACTTT
>.|TRBV5-1|TRBJ2-7|once
CASSLLWGAYEQYF
TGCGCCAGCAGCTTGTTGTGGGGGGCCTACGAGCAGTACTTC
>.|TRBV28|TRBJ2-3|.
CASSFNGAGDTQYF
TGTGCCAGCAGTTTTAACGGCGCGGGAGATACGCAGTATTTT
>TRBD2|TRBV28|TRBJ2-1|.
CASSLLAGARNPNEQFF
TGTGCCAGCAGTTTACTAGCGGGGGCTCGCAACCCCAATGAGCAGTTCTTC
>TRBD1|TRBV3-1/TRBV3-2|TRBJ2-7|.
CASTLQGSSYEQYF
TGTGCCAGCACCCTACAGGGGTCCTCCTACGAGCAGTACTTC